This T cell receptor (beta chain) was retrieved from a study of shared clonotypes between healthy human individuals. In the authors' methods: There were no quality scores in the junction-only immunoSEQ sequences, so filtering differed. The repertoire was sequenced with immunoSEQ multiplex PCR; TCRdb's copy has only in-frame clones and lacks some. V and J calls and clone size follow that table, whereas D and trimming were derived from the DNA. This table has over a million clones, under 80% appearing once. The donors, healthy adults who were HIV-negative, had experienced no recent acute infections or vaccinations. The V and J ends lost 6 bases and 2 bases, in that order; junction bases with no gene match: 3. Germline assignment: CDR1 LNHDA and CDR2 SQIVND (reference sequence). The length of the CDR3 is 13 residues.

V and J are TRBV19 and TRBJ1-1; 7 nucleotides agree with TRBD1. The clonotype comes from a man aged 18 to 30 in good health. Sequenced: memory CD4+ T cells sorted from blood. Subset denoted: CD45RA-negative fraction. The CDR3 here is CASSEGANTEAFF. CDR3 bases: TGTGCCAGTAGCGAGGGGGCTAACACTGAAGCTTTCTTT. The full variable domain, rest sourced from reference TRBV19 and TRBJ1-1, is DGGITQSPKYLFRKEGQNVTLSCEQNLNHDAMYWYRQDPGQGLRLIYYSQIVNDFQKGDIAEGYSVSREKKESFPLTVTSAQKNPTAFYLCASSEGANTEAFFGQGTRLTVV.